This entry lists 25 T cell receptor beta chains sequenced from one sample in a study of vaccination and CD4 T cells after COVID-19. Their antigens are not known. Documented treatment: approximately 9-day PBMC culture with coronavirus spike peptide pools or control peptides (ViraFEST assay). The assay that was used to sequence DNA from cultured CD4+ T cells was the Oncomine TCR Beta short-read assay. TCRdb used MiXCR to reprocess the PCR reads, holding one entry per CDR3 protein. The table shows 10,000 to 13,000 distinct CDR3 sequences, with roughly 64% occurring only once. The specimen sequenced was CD4+ T cells from blood, cultured in vitro. The receptors come from a human donor who had recovered from COVID-19.

V is TRBV6-1 and J is TRBJ2-2; TRBD2 matches at 13 bases. CDR1 MNHNS and CDR2 SASEGT come from the germline V gene. The V and J ends lost 7 bases and 3 bases, in that order; junction bases with no gene match: 5. The CDR3 length is 16 residues. In nucleotides, the CDR3 is TGTGCCAGCAACAAAGGACTAGCGGGAGACACCGGGGAGCTGTTTTTT. It codes for CASNKGLAGDTGELFF.

This clonotype was seen a few times. The J gene is TRBJ1-6, the V gene TRBV6-2 or TRBV6-3, with 8 bases matching TRBD1. The V gene end was trimmed by 2 bases and the J gene end by 10 bases; junction bases not matched to a gene: 7. The CDR3 spans 15 residues. Germline lookup yields CDR1 MNHEY and CDR2 SVGEGT. The CDR3 bases are TGTGCCAGCAGTTACAAGGGACAGGATCTCTCACCCCTCCACTTT. Amino acids: CASSYKGQDLSPLHF.

This rearrangement joins TRBV7-9 to TRBJ2-1, with D tentatively TRBD1 or TRBD2 (5 bases each). The CDR3 sequence is 13 residues long. The germline V gene encodes CDR1 SEHNR and CDR2 FQNEAQ (reference sequence). Trimming shortened V by 9 bases and J by 4 bases, and 13 bases separated the two germline ends. The DNA of the CDR3 is TGTGCCAGTGCCGCCGGGGCTTACAATGAGCAGTTCTTC. Encoded protein: CASAAGAYNEQFF.

The rearrangement uses TRBV20-1 and TRBJ2-3; 9 bases fit TRBD1. Trimming cost V 3 bases and J 2 bases; bases outside gene matches: 3. The CDR3 is 14 residues long. Germline V gene lookup returns CDR1 DFQATT and CDR2 SNEGSKA (reference sequence). The CDR3 spells CSARGTGFTDTQYF. CDR3 DNA: TGCAGTGCTAGGGGGACAGGGTTCACAGATACGCAGTATTTT.

V gene TRBV4-3 combines with J gene TRBJ1-6; 9 bases map to TRBD1. From germline, CDR1 is LGHNA and CDR2 YSLEER. V shed 1 base and J 10 bases; nucleotides not matched to a gene: 8. The CDR3 has 16 amino acids. CDR3 loop: CASSQGGGTGLSPLHF. CDR3 nucleotides: TGCGCCAGCAGCCAAGGAGGAGGGACAGGGCTCTCACCCCTCCACTTT.

This clonotype is labeled medium-sized (0.01 to 0.1%). The V and J genes are TRBV7-9 and TRBJ1-1; TRBD1 might be the D (5 bases). The CDR3 consists of 13 residues. Looked up from germline, CDR1 is SEHNR and CDR2 is FQNEAQ (reference sequence). The V and J ends lost 2 bases and 3 bases respectively, with 7 bases between them. As DNA, the CDR3 is TGTGCCAGCAGCTTAAGGGGAGACACTGAAGCTTTCTTT. This gives the protein CASSLRGDTEAFF.

CDR3 DNA: TGTGCCAGCAGTGAAGGGACCATCGTCAATGAGCAGTTCTTC. This sequence encodes CASSEGTIVNEQFF. The chain couples TRBV2 to TRBJ2-1; D is undetermined. The CDR3 extends over 14 amino acids. The V end lost 1 base, the J end lost 6 bases, and 10 bases lay between the germline ends. The germline gives CDR1 SNHLY, CDR2 FYNNEI.

The chain is built from TRBV25-1 and TRBJ1-1; possibly TRBD1 for D (6 bases). This CDR3 is 11 amino acids long. Deletions cut 7 bases from V and 10 bases from J, with 13 bases between. Germline CDR1 MGHDK, CDR2 SYGVNS. As DNA, the CDR3 is TGTGCCAGCATACTTCAGGGGAGAGCTTTCTTT. It codes for CASILQGRAFF.

The genes are TRBV5-1 and TRBJ1-5; D is undetermined. CDR1 and CDR2 from the germline V gene are SGHRS and YFSETQ. This CDR3 spans 14 amino acids. Deletions cut 0 bases from V and 3 bases from J, with 7 bases between. In DNA form, the CDR3 reads TGCGCCAGCAGCTTGGTTCCGGACAATCAGCCCCAGCATTTT. It encodes CASSLVPDNQPQHF.

The chain joins TRBV20-1 to TRBJ2-7, with 10 nucleotides matching TRBD1. V shed 4 bases and J 0 bases; nucleotides not matched to a gene: 15. In germline, CDR1 is DFQATT, CDR2 SNEGSKA (reference sequence). This CDR3 region has 18 residues. The chain's CDR3 is CSAKGETPGTGDSYEQYF. Here the CDR3 DNA reads TGCAGTGCTAAAGGCGAAACACCCGGGACAGGGGACTCCTACGAGCAGTACTTC.

The genes are TRBV28 and TRBJ1-1, with unresolved D. The CDR3 sequence is 15 residues long. V lost 5 bases and J 5 bases, leaving 18 bases between the germline ends. Germline lookup yields CDR1 MDHEN and CDR2 SYDVKM. The CDR3 is CASSPRLSEWTEAFF. CDR3 bases: TGTGCCAGCAGTCCCCGACTCTCTGAATGGACTGAAGCTTTCTTT.

The J gene is TRBJ2-3, the V gene TRBV7-2; D uncertain. Germline values: CDR1 SGHTA, CDR2 FQGNSA. The V gene lost 2 bases and the J gene lost 0 bases, with 9 bases spanning the gap. This CDR3 is built from 15 residues. CDR3 protein: CASSLLQSSTDTQYF. For the CDR3, the DNA is TGTGCCAGCAGCTTACTACAATCTAGCACAGATACGCAGTATTTT. Filled out from reference TRBV7-2 and TRBJ2-3, the complete variable domain reads GAGVSQSPSNKVTEKGKDVELRCDPISGHTALYWYRQSLGQGLEFLIYFQGNSAPDKSGLPSDRFSAERTGGSVSTLTIQRTQQEDSAVYLCASSLLQSSTDTQYFGPGTRLTVL.

The V call is TRBV15, the J call TRBJ2-2, with D perhaps TRBD2 (6 bases). Trimming left V 1 base short and J 3 bases short, with 6 bases between. Germline V gives CDR1 LNHNV, CDR2 YYDKDF (reference sequence). This CDR3 is 14 amino acids long. The CDR3 sequence: CATSRAGDTGELFF. CDR3 bases: TGTGCCACCAGCAGAGCGGGAGACACCGGGGAGCTGTTTTTT. The entire variable domain, with the rest obtained from reference TRBV15 and TRBJ2-2, is as follows: DAMVIQNPRYQVTQFGKPVTLSCSQTLNHNVMYWYQQKSSQAPKLLFHYYDKDFNNEADTPDNFQSRRPNTSFCFLDIRSPGLGDTAMYLCATSRAGDTGELFFGEGSRLTVL.

This chain uses TRBV6-1 with TRBJ1-2; 8 bases match TRBD1. Per germline, CDR1 MNHNS and CDR2 SASEGT. This CDR3 spans 16 amino acids. Losses at the gene ends were 3 bases for V and 4 bases for J; bases not matched to a gene: 10. In DNA, the CDR3 is TGTGCCAGCAGTGATGTAGGACAGGGCCCCCCCTATGGCTACACCTTC. Protein: CASSDVGQGPPYGYTF.

The CDR3 region is CASSIGGKTEAFF. CDR3 nucleotide sequence: TGTGCCAGCAGCATCGGAGGAAAAACTGAAGCTTTCTTT. The chain uses TRBV7-3 and TRBJ1-1; D unresolved. The V end was cut by 5 bases, the J end by 5 bases, with 12 bases between. Germline CDR1 and CDR2: SGHTA and FQGTGA. CDR3 length equals 13 residues.

This chain links TRBV10-3 with TRBJ2-3, with 15 nucleotides matching TRBD2. Germline CDR1 ENHRY, CDR2 SYGVKD. The CDR3 runs 16 residues. The V and J ends lost 7 bases and 4 bases, in that order; junction bases with no gene match: 6. CDR3 DNA: TGTGCCATCAAGACTGGACTAGCGGGGGGGTCAGATACGCAGTATTTT. This encodes CAIKTGLAGGSDTQYF.

The chain has TRBV20-1 and TRBJ1-3, with no clear D. The CDR3 contains 14 residues. From germline, CDR1 is DFQATT and CDR2 SNEGSKA (reference sequence). Trimming pared 6 bases from V and 5 bases from J, leaving 17 bases between. CDR3 protein: CSATEREPRNTIYF. CDR3 nucleotides: TGCAGTGCAACCGAACGGGAACCAAGAAACACCATATATTTT.

The CDR3 DNA reads TGTGCCAGTAGTATGTCTTCGCAGGGGAGGAACACCGGGGAGCTGTTTTTT. Translation: CASSMSSQGRNTGELFF. The chain uses TRBV19 and TRBJ2-2; perhaps TRBD1 as D (6 bases). Trimming left V 3 bases short and J 1 base short, with 15 bases between. This CDR3 has 17 residues. Germline CDR1 reads LNHDA; CDR2 reads SQIVND (reference sequence). Full variable domain (missing parts from reference TRBV19 and TRBJ2-2): DGGITQSPKYLFRKEGQNVTLSCEQNLNHDAMYWYRQDPGQGLRLIYYSQIVNDFQKGDIAEGYSVSREKKESFPLTVTSAQKNPTAFYLCASSMSSQGRNTGELFFGEGSRLTVL.

This chain connects TRBV11-2 to TRBJ1-2; D not resolved. CDR3 length: 15 residues. CDR1 and CDR2 (germline): SGHAT, FQNNGV. The V gene lost 2 bases and the J gene lost 2 bases, with 12 bases spanning the gap. CDR3 sequence reads: CASSLMSGFNYGYTF. The CDR3 coding sequence is TGTGCCAGCAGCTTAATGTCGGGCTTCAACTATGGCTACACCTTC.

V gene TRBV11-3 combines with J gene TRBJ2-3, with 12 bases fitting TRBD1. Germline V gives CDR1 SGHNT, CDR2 YENEEA. CDR3 length equals 15 residues. V dropped 4 bases and J dropped 3; count of bases not matched to a gene: 2. The CDR3 bases are TGTGCCAGCAGCTGGGACAGGGGGCCTACAGATACGCAGTATTTT. Encoded protein: CASSWDRGPTDTQYF.

The CDR3 DNA sequence: TGCGCCAGCAGCTCGGGACAGGGGGTGACAGATACGCAGTATTTT. It translates to CASSSGQGVTDTQYF. The V gene is TRBV10-2, the J gene TRBJ2-3; 11 nucleotides line up with TRBD1. The length of the CDR3 is 15 residues. CDR1 is WSHSY, CDR2 SAAADI, per germline. V shed 6 bases, J shed 3 bases, and the junction held 5 bases outside the gene matches.

The chain recombines TRBV6-1 with TRBJ1-5, with D unresolved. CDR3 length equals 14 residues. CDR1 and CDR2 from the germline V gene are MNHNS and SASEGT. V was pared by 7 bases and J by 0 bases, with 10 bases between. CDR3 coding DNA: TGTGCCAGCACCCAGGATTATAGCAATCAGCCCCAGCATTTT. This codes for CASTQDYSNQPQHF.

The chain carries TRBV19 and TRBJ1-6; 8 nucleotides agree with TRBD1. Germline trimming cut 4 bases from V and 10 bases from J; bases unmatched to any gene: 15. CDR3 length equals 17 residues. Germline CDR1 is LNHDA and CDR2 is SQIVND (reference sequence). As DNA, the CDR3 is TGTGCCAGTAGTAGTATGATCGGACAGGGAAACAAATCACCCCTCCACTTT. It translates to CASSSMIGQGNKSPLHF.

This clonotype was seen a few times. The V call is TRBV11-3, the J call TRBJ1-6; no clear D gene. V lost 0 bases and J lost 0, with 9 bases in between. The CDR3 covers 17 residues. Germline V gene data show CDR1 as SGHNT and CDR2 as YENEEA. The CDR3 sequence: CASSLDRGSSYNSPLHF. CDR3 DNA: TGTGCCAGCAGCTTAGATCGTGGGAGCTCCTATAATTCACCCCTCCACTTT. Complete variable domain (other parts from reference TRBV11-3 and TRBJ1-6): EAGVVQSPRYKIIEKKQPVAFWCNPISGHNTLYWYLQNLGQGPELLIRYENEEAVDDSQLPKDRFSAERLKGVDSTLKIQPAELGDSAVYLCASSLDRGSSYNSPLHFGNGTRLTVT.

The count of this clonotype is one. The rearrangement joins TRBV11-2 to TRBJ2-3; 7 positions match TRBD1. The CDR3 has 14 amino acids. Germline V gene sequence: CDR1 SGHAT, CDR2 FQNNGV. J was trimmed by 0 bases and V by 10 bases; bases with no gene match: 7. The DNA for the CDR3 is TGTGCCACCCCCCTGGGACAGAGCACAGATACGCAGTATTTT. This codes for CATPLGQSTDTQYF.